The 16 T cell receptor beta chains below were found in one sample sequenced in a study of T-cell reconstitution after alpha-beta-depleted transplantation in children. A TCRbeta library incorporating unique molecular identifiers was prepared. TCRdb called the PCR reads again in MiXCR, with one record for every CDR3 protein. Among about 540,000 distinct CDR3 sequences, approximately 20% were seen once, and the ten largest hold 3.3%. This specimen was PBMCs from the stem cell graft donor, taken from the stem cell graft. The receptors come from a human donor who donated a stem cell graft to a child with acute lymphoblastic leukemia.

There are a few counts of this clonotype. The rearrangement links TRBV27 to TRBJ2-7; no reliable D call. The CDR3 runs 13 residues. Germline CDR1 is MNHEY and CDR2 is SMNVEV (reference sequence). The V end lost 8 bases, the J end lost 0 bases, and 11 bases lay between the germline ends. The CDR3 loop reads CASQRWSSYEQYF. DNA of the CDR3: TGTGCCAGCCAGCGTTGGAGCTCCTACGAGCAGTACTTC.

V gene TRBV3-1 combines with J gene TRBJ1-5; a weak D match, TRBD1 (5 bases). In germline, CDR1 is LGHDT, CDR2 YNNKEL (reference sequence). Trimming cost V 5 bases and J 6 bases, with 14 bases left between them. The CDR3 sequence is 14 residues long. The CDR3 sequence: CASSSRGGTQPQHF. The CDR3 nucleotides read TGTGCCAGCAGCTCTCGGGGGGGAACTCAGCCCCAGCATTTT.

This chain joins TRBV18 and TRBJ2-7; TRBD2 might be the D (6 bases). Germline CDR1 is KGHSH and CDR2 is LQKENI. The CDR3 runs 19 residues. V lost 2 bases and J 4 bases, leaving 27 bases between the germline ends. This CDR3 is CASSPFGRGSQRANYEQYF. The CDR3 DNA follows: TGTGCCAGCTCACCATTTGGGCGGGGATCTCAAAGGGCAAATTACGAGCAGTACTTC.

The V gene is TRBV3-1, the J gene TRBJ2-7; D is possibly TRBD1 or TRBD2 (5 bases each). Germline V gene sequence: CDR1 LGHDT, CDR2 YNNKEL (reference sequence). The CDR3 spans 13 residues. Between the trimmed V and J ends, which lost 1 base and 7 bases, there was a span of 11 bases. CDR3 nucleotide sequence: TGTGCCAGCAGCCAAGGGGACGCAGGGGAGCAGTACTTC. Residues: CASSQGDAGEQYF.

As DNA, the CDR3 is TGCGCCAGCAGCTTGTCCCCTGGGGGGACAACTAATGAAAAACTGTTTTTT. Its protein is CASSLSPGGTTNEKLFF. This chain uses TRBV5-1 with TRBJ1-4, with a possible D match to TRBD1 (5 bases). This CDR3 spans 17 amino acids. CDR1 and CDR2 (germline): SGHRS, YFSETQ. Deletions cut 1 base from V and 0 bases from J, with 13 bases between.

This clonotype came up a few times. The chain recombines TRBV12-3 or TRBV12-4 with TRBJ2-1, with 7 positions matching TRBD1. The CDR3 loop spans 14 amino acids. After removal of 7 bases from V and 7 bases from J, the junction contained 10 bases not matched to a gene. Here the CDR3 DNA reads TGTGCCAGCAAGGAAGAGACAGGGTCAAATGAGCAGTTCTTC. This gives the protein CASKEETGSNEQFF.

Only one count was recorded for this clonotype. The chain carries TRBV7-9 and TRBJ2-5; 7 bases align to TRBD2. Trimming removed 8 bases from V and 3 bases from J; junction bases left unmatched: 15. The CDR3 covers 16 residues. Per the germline V gene, CDR1 is SEHNR and CDR2 is FQNEAQ (reference sequence). CDR3 amino acids: CASDPGGGADEETQYF. The CDR3 coding sequence is TGTGCCAGCGATCCCGGGGGAGGGGCGGATGAAGAGACCCAGTACTTC.

J is TRBJ2-7 and V is TRBV28; TRBD2 agrees at 8 bases. The CDR3 has 15 residues. Germline V gives CDR1 MDHEN, CDR2 SYDVKM. V lost 5 bases, J lost 3 bases, and 9 bases stayed unmatched. The CDR3 coding sequence is TGTGCCAGCAGTCCCCTGGAGCGGGAGCTCTACGAGCAGTACTTC. This codes for CASSPLERELYEQYF.

J is TRBJ2-4 and V is TRBV20-1, with D perhaps matching TRBD1 (7 bases). Trimming took off 6 bases at V and 3 bases at J, with 15 bases between the two ends. Germline assignment: CDR1 DFQATT and CDR2 SNEGSKA (reference sequence). This CDR3 contains 14 residues. In DNA, the CDR3 is TGCAGTGCCGTGCCAGGGGGGTTCAAAAACATTCAGTACTTC. This translates into CSAVPGGFKNIQYF.

This clonotype was observed a few times. CDR3 in DNA: TGCAGTGCCCTTGGGGGGGGCCTCAATGAGCAGTTCTTC. It specifies CSALGGGLNEQFF. This chain links TRBV20-1 with TRBJ2-1, with a weak D call TRBD2 (7 bases). Trimming took off 6 bases at V and 6 bases at J, with 15 bases between the two ends. This CDR3 spans 13 amino acids. CDR1 is DFQATT and CDR2 is SNEGSKA in the germline V gene (reference sequence).

This clonotype has just a few counts. The chain recombines TRBV9 with TRBJ2-7; 10 bases are a match to TRBD2. The CDR3 runs to 15 residues. The germline V gene has CDR1 SGDLS and CDR2 YYNGEE. V was pared by 4 bases and J by 0 bases, with 4 bases of the junction left unmatched. CDR3 bases: TGTGCCAGCAGCTCAGGACTAGCGGACTCCTACGAGCAGTACTTC. Translated: CASSSGLADSYEQYF.

The sample holds many counts of this clonotype. This chain links TRBV7-8 with TRBJ2-6, with D uncertain. The CDR3 contains 15 residues. V lost 3 bases to trimming and J lost 4 bases, with 10 bases between them. From germline, CDR1 is SGHVS and CDR2 FQNEAQ. The CDR3 here is CASSLKQTGANVLTF. The CDR3 DNA sequence: TGTGCCAGCAGCTTGAAACAGACAGGGGCCAACGTCCTGACTTTC.

J is TRBJ2-1 and V is TRBV10-1; 10 bases are a match to TRBD2. Germline trimming cut 3 bases from V and 2 bases from J; bases unmatched to any gene: 4. Per germline, CDR1 WNHNN and CDR2 SYGVQD (reference sequence). The CDR3 runs to 16 residues. CDR3: CASSDPSGSAYNEQFF. The CDR3 coding sequence is TGCGCCAGCAGTGATCCTAGCGGGAGTGCCTACAATGAGCAGTTCTTC.

This clonotype showed up just a few times. This chain links TRBV6-1 with TRBJ2-7; TRBD1 matches 8 bases. With 2 bases clipped from V and 4 bases from J, the junction kept 7 bases outside the gene matches. In germline, CDR1 is MNHNS, CDR2 SASEGT. The CDR3 has 15 residues. CDR3: CASSERGTGVYEQYF. For the CDR3, the DNA is TGTGCCAGCAGTGAAAGAGGGACAGGAGTTTACGAGCAGTACTTC.

The table lists this clonotype with a few counts. The chain is built from TRBV12-3 or TRBV12-4 and TRBJ1-6; D remains unclear. V lost 3 bases, J lost 8 bases, and 11 bases lay in between. The CDR3 runs to 14 residues. The CDR3 DNA sequence: TGTGCCAGCAGTTTCAGGAAGAGCGATTCACCCCTCCACTTT. Translating it yields CASSFRKSDSPLHF.

The V call is TRBV12-3 or TRBV12-4, the J call TRBJ1-1; D not certain. The CDR3 covers 15 residues. The V and J ends lost 6 bases and 3 bases respectively, with 17 bases between them. CDR3 region: CASSHIQNEDTEAFF. For the CDR3, the DNA is TGTGCCAGCAGCCATATCCAAAATGAGGACACTGAAGCTTTCTTT.